The 28 T cell receptor beta chains presented below share a single source sample, sequenced in a study of shared clonotypes between healthy human individuals. Sequenced by immunoSEQ multiplex PCR; TCRdb stores in-frame clones only, minus some. This table holds some 2,000,000 clones, approximately 95% found once. The sample comprised naive CD4+ T cells sorted from blood. The sample's subset: CD45RA+ positively selected. The source of these receptors is a man younger than 35 in good health.

For this clone: Different DNA sequences within this sample yield the same CDR3. The V gene is TRBV25-1, the J gene TRBJ2-3; D gene uncertain. The germline V gene has CDR1 MGHDK and CDR2 SYGVNS. The length of the CDR3 is 11 residues. Trimming cost V 4 bases and J 2 bases, with 1 base left between them. Written as DNA, the CDR3 is TGTGCCAGCAGTGTCACAGATACGCAGTATTTT. It is translated as CASSVTDTQYF.

V usage is TRBV6-1 and J usage is TRBJ1-2; D is uncertain. Germline CDR1 and CDR2: MNHNS and SASEGT. CDR3 length equals 13 residues. The V end lost 7 bases, the J end lost 5 bases, and 14 bases lay between the germline ends. In DNA, the CDR3 is TGTGCCAGCACCCCGGGATCCGCTTATGGCTACACCTTC. It yields the protein CASTPGSAYGYTF.

V is TRBV10-3 and J is TRBJ1-4; possibly TRBD1 for D (5 bases). V lost 3 bases and J lost 8, with 16 bases in between. The CDR3 has 15 residues. Germline CDR1 is ENHRY and CDR2 is SYGVKD. In DNA, the CDR3 is TGTGCCATCAGTGATTCTTGGCAGGGCAGGGAAAAACTGTTTTTT. Translating gives CAISDSWQGREKLFF.

This clone was counted a single time. The chain recombines TRBV30 with TRBJ2-2; D gene unclear. CDR1 is GTSNPN and CDR2 is SVGIG in the germline V gene (reference sequence). V was trimmed by 3 bases and J by 6 bases, leaving 11 bases between them. The CDR3 is made up of 13 amino acids. CDR3 DNA: TGTGCCTGGAGACCACGCCGGGCCGGGGAGCTGTTTTTT. It is translated as CAWRPRRAGELFF. Full variable domain (rest looked up from reference TRBV30 and TRBJ2-2): SQTIHQWPATLVQPVGSPLSLECTVEGTSNPNLYWYRQAAGRGLQLLFYSVGIGQISSEVPQNLSASRPQDRQFILSSKKLLLSDSGFYLCAWRPRRAGELFFGEGSRLTVL.

This chain uses TRBV6-5 with TRBJ1-1; 7 nucleotides align to TRBD1. The CDR3 is 13 residues long. Germline CDR1 and CDR2: MNHEY and SVGAGI. J was trimmed by 4 bases and V by 2 bases; bases with no gene match: 1. The CDR3 DNA follows: TGTGCCAGCAGTTACAGGGGGCCCACTGAAGCTTTCTTT. Amino acid sequence: CASSYRGPTEAFF.

This chain uses TRBV5-6 with TRBJ1-2; TRBD1 might be the D (5 bases). Germline CDR1 SGHDT, CDR2 YYEEEE. The ends were cut back, 6 bases at V and 4 bases at J, with 13 bases in the middle. The CDR3 has 13 amino acids. This CDR3 is CASTLEGPYGYTF. The CDR3 DNA sequence: TGTGCCAGCACCCTGGAGGGGCCCTATGGCTACACCTTC.

In nucleotides, the CDR3 is TGTGCCAGCTCCGGGGCTTACTACGAGCAGTACTTC. Translating it yields CASSGAYYEQYF. V usage is TRBV11-2 and J usage is TRBJ2-7; D is possibly TRBD1 or TRBD2 (5 bases each). V was pared by 8 bases and J by 3 bases, with 11 bases between. The CDR3 is 12 amino acids. Germline-derived CDR1 and CDR2 are SGHAT and FQNNGV.

CDR3 in DNA: TGTGCCAGCAGCCTACGACAGGGGGGGGCTGGATGGACCCAGTACTTC. It codes for CASSLRQGGAGWTQYF. V usage is TRBV5-6 and J usage is TRBJ2-5; 9 bases are shared with TRBD1. The ends lost 4 bases at V and 7 bases at J; junction bases unmatched: 14. CDR3 length equals 16 residues. Germline V gene lookup returns CDR1 SGHDT and CDR2 YYEEEE.

The chain recombines TRBV30 with TRBJ1-1; a possible D gene is TRBD1 (5 bases). Trimming shortened V by 0 bases and J by 0 bases, and 17 bases separated the two germline ends. This CDR3 is 17 amino acids long. Germline V gene sequence: CDR1 GTSNPN, CDR2 SVGIG (reference sequence). The CDR3 nucleotides read TGTGCCTGGAGTGTAGAGGGGATAGGCCGTATGAACACTGAAGCTTTCTTT. Its protein product is CAWSVEGIGRMNTEAFF.

This clone was seen a single time. The chain uses TRBV4-3 and TRBJ2-1; 9 bases line up with TRBD2. The CDR3 extends over 18 amino acids. Trimming took 1 base from V and 10 from J; bases not matched to a gene: 17. CDR1 and CDR2 (germline): LGHNA, YSLEER. CDR3 residues: CASSQVLGRSGRRGEQFF. DNA for the CDR3: TGCGCCAGCAGCCAAGTATTGGGTCGTAGCGGGAGAAGAGGAGAGCAGTTCTTC.

There are a few counts of this clone. Other DNA sequences in this sample translate to the same CDR3. This chain links TRBV28 with TRBJ1-6; unclear D gene. The CDR3 runs to 11 residues. Germline V lookup: CDR1 MDHEN, CDR2 SYDVKM. Between the trimmed V and J ends, which lost 6 bases and 7 bases, there was a span of 4 bases. DNA for the CDR3: TGTGCCAGCAGAGGGAATTCACCCCTCCACTTT. As protein: CASRGNSPLHF.

This clone was seen a single time. This sequence joins TRBV7-6 and TRBJ2-5; D possibly corresponds to TRBD2 (6 bases). Trimming stripped 1 base from V and 5 bases from J, with 17 bases between. This CDR3 contains 16 residues. Looked up from germline, CDR1 is SGHVS and CDR2 is FNYEAQ. CDR3 sequence: CASSLVGSGPGETQYF. Written as DNA, the CDR3 is TGTGCCAGCAGCTTAGTGGGTAGCGGCCCTGGGGAGACCCAGTACTTC.

This chain joins TRBV5-1 and TRBJ2-2, with 11 bases matching TRBD2. V lost 4 bases and J lost 1; bases outside the gene matches: 3. CDR1 is SGHRS, CDR2 YFSETQ, per germline. CDR3 length equals 16 residues. In DNA form, the CDR3 reads TGCGCCAGCAGCCGTACTAGCGGGGGGAACACCGGGGAGCTGTTTTTT. It specifies CASSRTSGGNTGELFF.

The J gene is TRBJ2-5, the V gene TRBV25-1, with 8 nucleotides matching TRBD1. Germline lookup yields CDR1 MGHDK and CDR2 SYGVNS. This CDR3 has 17 residues. V gave up 2 bases and J gave up 4 bases; unmatched junction bases: 12. CDR3 in amino acids: CASSEIGTGQGRETQYF. CDR3 sequence (DNA): TGTGCCAGCAGTGAAATCGGTACAGGACAGGGAAGAGAGACCCAGTACTTC.

The chain joins TRBV4-1 to TRBJ2-7; TRBD2 matches at 10 bases. Germline CDR1 and CDR2: MGHRA and YSYEKL. The CDR3 covers 15 residues. The J segment lost 2 bases and the V segment lost 4 bases, leaving 5 bases of the junction unmatched. The CDR3 nucleotides are TGCGCCAGCAGCCTGACTAGCGGGCGCACCTACGAGCAGTACTTC. Its protein is CASSLTSGRTYEQYF.

V usage is TRBV30 and J usage is TRBJ1-2; D is undetermined. CDR3 length: 13 residues. CDR1 and CDR2 from the germline V gene are GTSNPN and SVGIG (reference sequence). The V end was cut by 4 bases, the J end by 4 bases, with 13 bases between. The CDR3 spells CAWTLKEGYGYTF. The CDR3 nucleotides read TGTGCCTGGACCCTCAAAGAGGGCTATGGCTACACCTTC.

J is TRBJ2-3 and V is TRBV5-5; D remains unclear. The CDR3 contains 14 residues. V lost 0 bases and J 3 bases, leaving 8 bases between the germline ends. Germline CDR1 is SGHKS and CDR2 is YYEKEE (reference sequence). The CDR3 sequence is CASSLVAETDTQYF. The CDR3 DNA reads as TGTGCCAGCAGCTTGGTGGCGGAGACAGATACGCAGTATTTT.

This rearrangement joins TRBV18 to TRBJ2-2; D is undetermined. The CDR3 length is 17 residues. V was pared by 3 bases and J by 0 bases, with 14 bases between. Germline V gene sequence: CDR1 KGHSH, CDR2 LQKENI. The CDR3 coding sequence is TGTGCCAGCTCACCCCCTGTGCACAGCGCGAACACCGGGGAGCTGTTTTTT. This gives the protein CASSPPVHSANTGELFF.

This clone has just a few counts. The chain joins TRBV6-6 to TRBJ2-7; D not resolved. This CDR3 has 14 residues. V was cut by 2 bases and J by 3 bases, with 11 bases left in between. Germline CDR1 is MNHNY and CDR2 is SVGAGI (reference sequence). CDR3 DNA sequence: TGTGCCAGCAGTTACCTAAGGACGGACTACGAGCAGTACTTC. This sequence encodes CASSYLRTDYEQYF.

The V gene is TRBV7-9, the J gene TRBJ1-1; 7 nucleotides agree with TRBD1. After removal of 5 bases from V and 10 bases from J, the junction contained 7 bases not matched to a gene. Looked up from germline, CDR1 is SEHNR and CDR2 is FQNEAQ (reference sequence). CDR3 size: 12 residues. The CDR3 DNA sequence: TGTGCCAGCAGCCCCCTACAGGGGCCAGCTTTCTTT. This translates into CASSPLQGPAFF.

This chain joins TRBV6-5 and TRBJ2-7; no clear D gene. CDR3 length: 13 residues. V dropped 7 bases and J dropped 2 bases, with 12 bases sitting between them. The germline gives CDR1 MNHEY, CDR2 SVGAGI. CDR3: CASISDTTYEQYF. The CDR3 nucleotides read TGTGCCAGCATCAGTGATACTACCTACGAGCAGTACTTC.

A single count supports this clone. V is TRBV6-6 and J is TRBJ2-5, with 7 nucleotides matching TRBD1. Germline CDR1 and CDR2: MNHNY and SVGAGI (reference sequence). The CDR3 sequence is 15 residues long. V was clipped by 4 bases and J by 1 base; unmatched bases: 6. The CDR3 DNA follows: TGTGCCAGCAGTTCCGCGACAGGGATCCAAGAGACCCAGTACTTC. Encoded protein: CASSSATGIQETQYF.

The rearrangement links TRBV4-1 to TRBJ2-3; possibly TRBD2 for D (7 bases). This CDR3 region has 15 residues. Trimming removed 5 bases from V and 5 bases from J, with 17 bases in between. CDR1 is MGHRA and CDR2 is YSYEKL in the germline V gene. The CDR3 reads CASSWGGALGDTQYF. The CDR3 DNA follows: TGCGCCAGCAGCTGGGGGGGGGCGCTTGGAGATACGCAGTATTTT.

The gene calls are TRBV5-6 and TRBJ1-4; D is uncertain. The length of the CDR3 is 15 residues. The germline CDR1 and CDR2 sequences are SGHDT and YYEEEE. Trimming shortened V by 1 base and J by 6 bases, and 13 bases separated the two germline ends. The CDR3: CASSLQELSYEKLFF. The CDR3 DNA reads as TGTGCCAGCAGCTTGCAGGAGCTTTCATATGAAAAACTGTTTTTT.

V gene TRBV7-9 combines with J gene TRBJ2-1; D not resolved. CDR3 size: 16 residues. Trimming cost V 5 bases and J 0 bases, with 14 bases left between them. The V gene's germline CDR1 is SEHNR and CDR2 FQNEAQ (reference sequence). CDR3 region: CASSPLTEISYNEQFF. The CDR3 DNA is TGTGCCAGCAGCCCGCTAACGGAAATCTCCTACAATGAGCAGTTCTTC.

In regard to this clone: A read error may produce the germline difference seen at one junction end. This chain joins TRBV6-5 and TRBJ1-2; no definite D call. The CDR3 is 12 amino acids. Germline CDR1 reads MNHEY; CDR2 reads SVGAGI. The CDR3 DNA follows: TGTGCCAGCAGTGAGTCGCGAGTACTCCATTGGTTC. Its protein product is CASSESRVLHWF.

The chain has TRBV11-1 and TRBJ1-1; D is possibly TRBD1 (5 bases). CDR1 and CDR2 (germline): SGHAT, FQDESV (reference sequence). V lost 8 bases to trimming and J lost 1 base, with 14 bases between them. CDR3 length equals 14 residues. CDR3 amino acids: CASRGDEKNTEAFF. The CDR3 DNA follows: TGTGCCAGCCGAGGGGACGAAAAGAACACTGAAGCTTTCTTT.

In this sample, this clone turned up once. V usage is TRBV15 and J usage is TRBJ2-7, with D perhaps given as TRBD1 or TRBD2 (5 bases each). The CDR3 has 13 residues. With 3 bases removed from V and 6 bases from J, the gap between germline ends came to 12 bases. Germline lookup yields CDR1 LNHNV and CDR2 YYDKDF (reference sequence). The CDR3 loop reads CATSSVRGGEQYF. The CDR3 bases are TGTGCCACCAGCAGTGTTCGTGGGGGCGAGCAGTACTTC.